These T cell receptor beta chains were read from a single sample in a study of T cell responses to AZD1222 COVID-19 vaccine. Data came from immunoSEQ multiplex PCR; TCRdb stores just in-frame clones and leaves some out. The sample has nearly 110,000 clones; 70% to 90% are singletons. Material: peripheral blood, obtained 28 days after the second AZD1222 dose. Receptors were obtained from an adult who received the AZD1222 COVID-19 vaccine. The CDR3 runs from the conserved cysteine through the conserved F or W. A D gene is named only where the DNA matches it firmly. Some rows mark clone size as missing; the rest say once, few, many or name a class of expanded clone.

NA,TRBJ2-3,NA,TRBV6-5,TGTGCCAGCAGTTACTCCGTGTCAGATACGCAGTATTTT,CASSYSVSDTQYF
NA,TRBJ2-2,NA,TRBV12-3/TRBV12-4,TGTGCCAACCAAAACAGGAACACCGGGGAGCTGTTTTTT,CANQNRNTGELFF
NA,TRBJ1-6,NA,TRBV19,TGTGCCAGTAGTATAGGCGACCCTTCGACAATGGTGAATTCACCCCTCCACTTT,CASSIGDPSTMVNSPLHF
TRBD2,TRBJ2-7,NA,TRBV18,TGTGCCAGCTCACCGGGAGGGTTAAGCTCCTACGAGCAGTACTTC,CASSPGGLSSYEQYF
NA,TRBJ1-1,NA,TRBV5-6,TGTGCCAGCAGCTTGGCCGGACAGCTTTTGAACACTGAAGCTTTCTTT,CASSLAGQLLNTEAFF
NA,TRBJ1-3,NA,TRBV6-5,TGTGCCAGCAGTCTCGCGGGAAACACCATATATTTT,CASSLAGNTIYF
NA,TRBJ1-1,NA,TRBV6-5,TGTGCCAGCAGTTACTCGTCGGGGGCTGAAGCTTTCTTT,CASSYSSGAEAFF
TRBD1,TRBJ1-2,NA,TRBV5-1,TGCGCCAGCAGCACCGCCGGGACAGGGACCACTAGCACCTTC,CASSTAGTGTTSTF
NA,TRBJ2-1,NA,TRBV11-3,TGTGCCAGCAGCTTAGATGGAGAGCGACAGGGAGGAGGTGAGCAGTTCTTC,CASSLDGERQGGGEQFF
NA,TRBJ2-1,NA,TRBV19,TGTGCCAGTCTGGGCTTAGTGGGCAATGAGCAGTTCTTC,CASLGLVGNEQFF
NA,TRBJ2-3,NA,TRBV2,TGTGCCAGCATAGCGCGACTCACAGATACGCAGTATTTT,CASIARLTDTQYF
NA,TRBJ1-2,NA,TRBV3-1/TRBV3-2,TGTGCCAGCAGCCAAGTACGGGACACCTATGGCTACACCTTC,CASSQVRDTYGYTF
TRBD1,TRBJ1-5,few,TRBV6-5,TGTGCCAGCAGTCGGCAGACAGGGGGCCAGCCCCAGCATTTT,CASSRQTGGQPQHF
TRBD2,TRBJ2-3,NA,TRBV3-1/TRBV3-2,TGTGCCAGCAGCCAGCGAGCGGGGGGGGAGACGCAGTATTTT,CASSQRAGGETQYF
TRBD1,TRBJ1-1,NA,TRBV29-1,TGCAGCGTCCGACAGGGGGCGGCCACTGAAGCTTTCTTT,CSVRQGAATEAFF
TRBD1,TRBJ2-7,NA,TRBV6-2/TRBV6-3,TGTGCCAGCAGTTACCCACAGGGGGCCTTTGTTGAGCAGTACTTC,CASSYPQGAFVEQYF
NA,TRBJ1-5,NA,TRBV6-2/TRBV6-3,TGTGCCAGCAGTTACGCAAGGGAGCTTCAGCCCCAGCATTTT,CASSYARELQPQHF
TRBD1,TRBJ1-2,NA,TRBV19,TGTGCCAGTAGTATGGGGGACAGATATGGCTACACCTTC,CASSMGDRYGYTF
NA,TRBJ1-1,once,TRBV5-4,TGTGCCAGCAGCCCAGGGAAGCGGGCTATGAACACTGAAGCTTTCTTT,CASSPGKRAMNTEAFF
TRBD1,TRBJ2-3,NA,TRBV6-5,TGTGCCAGCAGAACCGGGACAGTGGCAGATACGCAGTATTTT,CASRTGTVADTQYF
TRBD1,TRBJ1-5,NA,TRBV24-1,TGTGCCACCAGTGATTCCTCAGGGGGCTGGAGCAATCAGCCCCAGCATTTT,CATSDSSGGWSNQPQHF
NA,TRBJ2-3,NA,TRBV5-4,TGTGCCAGCAGCCTGAGACAGGCGGCTACGCAGTATTTT,CASSLRQAATQYF
NA,TRBJ1-4,NA,TRBV19,TGTGCCAGTAGTATAGCTGGAGGGCGTAATGAAAAACTGTTTTTT,CASSIAGGRNEKLFF
TRBD1,TRBJ2-5,NA,TRBV7-8,TGTGCCAGCAGCCCAGGCCGACAGGGATCGGAGACCCAGTACTTC,CASSPGRQGSETQYF
NA,TRBJ2-5,NA,TRBV2,TGTGCCAGCGGAGACATTGGTACGGAGACCCAGTACTTC,CASGDIGTETQYF
NA,TRBJ1-6,few,TRBV4-3,TGCGCCAGCAGTCTACAGCGGTCCTCCTATAATTCACCCCTCCACTTT,CASSLQRSSYNSPLHF
NA,TRBJ2-2,NA,TRBV11-2,TGTGCCAGCAACGAGGGGGCCGGGGAGCTGTTTTTT,CASNEGAGELFF